This T cell receptor beta chain was recovered during a study of memory CD8 T cells in hepatitis C reinfection (dated by TCRdb to the late 2010s). As for the study more broadly: Two consecutive HCV infections were spontaneously resolved by three donors, whereas a primary infection was cleared by two donors who then became chronically infected after reinfection. An HCV reinfection was defined as a positive HCV RNA test that came after two negative tests taken at least 60 days apart. In the reinfection study, participants who had resolved a prior HCV infection were followed every 3 months. Across an HCV reinfection episode in roughly five donors, the study followed the TCR beta repertoire of virus-specific CD8 T cells over time. Samples for the late or post reinfection time point were taken from 12 to 24 weeks after reinfection was detected. Between 2009 and 2012, about five reinfection cases that had stored pre-reinfection samples were identified. Results the study describes overall, beyond this receptor: With only 4 to 6 donors, the study could not reach definitive conclusions about public clonotypes linked to secondary clearance.

Looking up the germline V gene yields CDR1 SGDLS and CDR2 YYNGEE. V is pared back by 7 bases and J by 0 bases, with 7 bases lying between the germline termini. Spanning cysteine to phenylalanine, the CDR3 consists of 12 amino acids. Here the CDR3 DNA is all that survives: 36 bases in frame from base 1. In the case of this clone: Its antigen is currently not known. Base qualities are missing; no much larger clone stands one base away.

The time point label here, explained by the study, means: late/post reinfection, 12 to 24 weeks after detection. Sorted cells were sequenced directly ex vivo, without in vitro expansion prior to TCR sequencing. Donors were people who inject drugs enrolled in the Montreal Acute Hepatitis C Cohort Study (HEPCO) in Canada. As controls, total naive CD8 T cells, sorted as viable CD3+ CD8+ CD45RO-, were obtained from a couple of donors at each of the three reinfection time points. Before sorting, cryopreserved peripheral blood mononuclear cells were thawed and CD8 T cells were purified from those thawed cells. Negative selection with the MACS CD8+ T cell Isolation Kit was used to enrich CD8 T cells. Cells were sorted on a BD FACSAria II sorter running FACSDiva software, and FlowJo was used to analyze the data. The method behind the library was the immunoSEQ multiplex PCR assay. Genomic DNA was extracted from sorted cells, and the TCR beta V, D and J regions were sequenced by Adaptive Biotechnologies' automated high-throughput method. A two-step, bias-controlled multiplex PCR was used to amplify CDR3 regions. Amplified TCR beta libraries were sequenced on an Illumina instrument. The study's processing was this. The demultiplexed reads were processed to cut down on amplification and sequencing bias, and the IMGT database was used to assign CDR3 sequences to gene families. ImmunoSEQ software version 2.0 was used to analyze repertoire data. Out-of-frame sequences and sequences with stop codons in the CDR3 were removed from clonotype lists. Clonotypes with a frequency below 0.01% were excluded because such clonotypes corresponded to less than one cell. To get richness, observed richness was divided by input cell number, while evenness came from dividing Shannon entropy by log observed richness. Simpson diversity and Morisita-Horn overlap indices were used to quantify repertoire diversity and similarity between time points. Clonotypes were grouped as dominant (>1%), sub-dominant (0.5-0.99%), low abundance (0.1-0.49%) or lowest abundance (<0.1%). For the germline index, total nucleotide additions were subtracted from total CDR3 length, and that difference was then divided by total CDR3 length. TCRdb holds this immuneACCESS table with in-frame rearrangements only. Some clones are missing; in checked studies, unresolved V genes explain under half, and the rest has no known cause. That table is the source of V, J and clone size, and D and trimming were worked out from the DNA. For this sample the table gives approximately 46,000 clones, of which 75% to 90% were detected only once. More than 0.65% of the sample rests with the top ten.

The sample comprised naive CD8+ T cells sorted from blood. This specimen's cell subset or site label, per the study, means: total naive CD8+CD45RO- T cells. The receptor comes from a man aged 18 to 35 with hepatitis C virus infection. The rearranged chain carries TRBV9 and TRBJ1-2; no D gene is confidently identified. The CDR3 is CASGGTNYGYTF. The DNA sequence reads TGTGCCAGCGGAGGGACTAACTATGGCTACACCTTC. Reference TRBV9 and TRBJ1-2 proteins supply the regions before and after the CDR3; the full variable domain is: DSGVTQTPKHLITATGQRVTLRCSPRSGDLSVYWYQQSLDQGLQFLIQYYNGEERAKGNILERFSAQQFPDLHSELNLSSLELGDSALYFCASGGTNYGYTFGSGTRLTVV.